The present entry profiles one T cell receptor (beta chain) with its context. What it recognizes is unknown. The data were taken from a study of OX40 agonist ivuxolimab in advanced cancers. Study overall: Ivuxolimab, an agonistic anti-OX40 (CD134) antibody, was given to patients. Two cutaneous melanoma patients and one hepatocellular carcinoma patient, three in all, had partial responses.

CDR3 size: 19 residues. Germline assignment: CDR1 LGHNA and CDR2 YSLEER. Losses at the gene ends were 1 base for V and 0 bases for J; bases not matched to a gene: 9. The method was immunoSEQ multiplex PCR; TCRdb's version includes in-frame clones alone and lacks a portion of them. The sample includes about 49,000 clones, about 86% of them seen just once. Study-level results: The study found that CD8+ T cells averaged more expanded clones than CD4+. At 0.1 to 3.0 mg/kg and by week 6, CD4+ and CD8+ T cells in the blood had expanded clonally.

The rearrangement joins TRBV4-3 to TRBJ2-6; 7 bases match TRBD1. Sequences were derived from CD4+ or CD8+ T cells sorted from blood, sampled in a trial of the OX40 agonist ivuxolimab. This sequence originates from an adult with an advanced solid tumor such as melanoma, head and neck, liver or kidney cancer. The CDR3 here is CASSQGWGQISSGANVLTF. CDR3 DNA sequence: TGCGCCAGCAGCCAAGGTTGGGGACAGATAAGCTCTGGGGCCAACGTCCTGACTTTC.